The following is a TCR beta chain sequence with its context. The sample is drawn from a study of T cells in Graves' hyperthyroidism and ophthalmopathy. The PBMCs were sourced from fresh peripheral blood (more than 9 ml). V dropped 8 bases and J dropped 6 bases, with 13 bases sitting between them. Germline V CDR1 and CDR2: MNHNS, SASEGT. The CDR3 contains 12 residues. TCR beta CDR3 region amplification was performed from RNA transcripts. HTBI primers drove first-round RT-PCR of the TCR CDR3. Each CDR3 protein gets one entry after TCRdb re-called the multiplex PCR reads with MiXCR. The profile shows hundreds of thousands of distinct CDR3 sequences, roughly 14% of them singletons.

The sequenced sample was blood. This chain links TRBV6-1 with TRBJ1-1, with a weak D call TRBD1 (5 bases). This receptor was obtained from a middle-aged woman with Graves' ophthalmopathy. The CDR3 here is CASQKRGAEAFF. The CDR3 DNA is TGTGCCAGCCAGAAGAGGGGTGCTGAAGCTTTCTTT.